This T cell receptor (beta chain) is from a study of regulatory T cells in long-lasting Graves disease. The CDR3 extends over 15 amino acids. With 0 bases removed from V and 1 base from J, the gap between germline ends came to 10 bases. Germline CDR1 SGHNT, CDR2 YENEEA. This clonotype was observed at least ten times. Its target is unknown. Whole-study findings and limits: Gene preferences differed: TRBV28, TRBJ1-2, TRBJ2-5 in persistent cases.

The sample's time point: newly diagnosed GD, antithyroid drugs for less than 3 months. PBMC-extracted RNA yielded the TCR library. Both iRepertoire HTBI primers and Arm-PCR of CDR3 regions were used to build the TCR beta libraries. TCRdb reprocessed the multiplex PCR reads with MiXCR, giving one entry per CDR3 protein. The repertoire holds 300,000 to 400,000 distinct CDR3 sequences, with 18% as singletons. The origin of this receptor is a female donor with Graves disease. The V and J genes are TRBV11-3 and TRBJ2-7; D possibly corresponds to TRBD2 (5 bases). Here the sequenced sample was peripheral blood mononuclear cells (PBMCs), taken at new diagnosis, from a patient treated with antithyroid drugs. The DNA of the CDR3 is TGTGCCAGCAGCTTAGATCTAGCCTCTTCCTACGAGCAGTACTTC. This codes for CASSLDLASSYEQYF. The variable domain in full, with the rest retrieved from reference TRBV11-3 and TRBJ2-7, is EAGVVQSPRYKIIEKKQPVAFWCNPISGHNTLYWYLQNLGQGPELLIRYENEEAVDDSQLPKDRFSAERLKGVDSTLKIQPAELGDSAVYLCASSLDLASSYEQYFGPGTRLTVT.